This T cell receptor beta chain originates from a study of cytomegalovirus exposure and HLA in healthy donors. The CDR3 sequence is 14 residues long. Germline CDR1 is SQVTM and CDR2 is ANQGSEA. V trimming: 8 bases; J trimming: 4 bases; junction bases outside the gene matches: 10. On this clone itself: Its antigen is unidentified.

Whole-study results and caveats: Judged likely to be a sequencing artifact was a cluster of highly shared sequence variants. Earlier analysis found most TCR beta V segments productive about 90% or about 30% of the time. One later analysis reportedly identified an Asian-associated ancestry cluster that showed fewer N-insertions than the roughly 620-donor mean.

Primers included in the PCR were 60 Vbeta and 13 Jbeta primers. Assay: immunoSEQ multiplex PCR; the TCRdb copy retains only in-frame clones and omits some. The sample has over 35,000 clones; almost 70% are singletons. The chain links TRBV29-1 to TRBJ1-2; 10 bases match TRBD1. Material for sequencing was PBMCs. The clonotype was recovered from a man between 40 and 49 years old in good health and CMV-seronegative. The CDR3 nucleotides are TGCAGCTTCCTAGGAGGGACAGGGGTCTATGGCTACACCTTC. This translates into CSFLGGTGVYGYTF.